The clone carrying this T cell receptor beta chain is a singleton in its sample. Its antigen is undetermined. The entry originates in a study of long-term antiretroviral therapy in people with HIV. Investigators performed immunoSEQ version v3.0 at survey level. Produced via immunoSEQ multiplex PCR; TCRdb's table is partial and in-frame only. The sample consists of 15,000 to 20,000 clones, approximately 79% of them appearing once. Treatment of all HIV participants took place in the United States. The cryopreserved samples used held about 1-10 million PBMC prior to extraction of DNA. The ends were cut back, 0 bases at V and 0 bases at J, with 14 bases in the middle. This CDR3 contains 17 residues. CDR1 is SGHTA, CDR2 FQGNSA, per germline. General observations from the study: Dominating the repertoire at all time points were the clones that expanded before ART. Diversity rose after ART but stayed below transplant donor controls.

The chain recombines TRBV7-2 with TRBJ1-2; tentative D call: TRBD1 (5 bases). This clonotype was obtained from a man between 18 and 29 years old with HIV. This material consisted of unsorted PBMCs, taken at the start of antiretroviral therapy, before treatment. CDR3: CASSLANRLGANYGYTF. CDR3 sequence (DNA): TGTGCCAGCAGCTTAGCTAATCGACTGGGGGCTAACTATGGCTACACCTTC.